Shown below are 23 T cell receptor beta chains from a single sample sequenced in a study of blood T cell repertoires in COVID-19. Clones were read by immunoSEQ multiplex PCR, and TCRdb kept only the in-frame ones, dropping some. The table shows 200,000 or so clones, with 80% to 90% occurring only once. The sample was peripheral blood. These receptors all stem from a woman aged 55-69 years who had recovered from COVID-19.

The CDR3 DNA reads TGCAGCGTTGAGACAGGCGCTTCCTACGAGCAGTACTTC. This codes for CSVETGASYEQYF. This chain uses TRBV29-1 with TRBJ2-7; tentatively, D is TRBD1 (6 bases). Looked up from germline, CDR1 is SQVTM and CDR2 is ANQGSEA. The V gene lost 3 bases and the J gene lost 1 base, with 10 bases spanning the gap. The CDR3 sequence is 13 residues long.

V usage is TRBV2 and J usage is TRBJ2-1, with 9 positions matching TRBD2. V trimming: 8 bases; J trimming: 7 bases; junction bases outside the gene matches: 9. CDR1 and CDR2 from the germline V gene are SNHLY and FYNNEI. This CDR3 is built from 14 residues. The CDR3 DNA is TGTGCCAGCCTTCGCGGGGGGGCCCGAAATGAGCAGTTCTTC. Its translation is CASLRGGARNEQFF.

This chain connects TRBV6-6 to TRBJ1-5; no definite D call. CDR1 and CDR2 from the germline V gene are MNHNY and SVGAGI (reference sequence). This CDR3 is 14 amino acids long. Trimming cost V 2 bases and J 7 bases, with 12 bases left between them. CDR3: CASSYVGWSQPQHF. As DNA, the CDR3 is TGTGCCAGCAGTTACGTCGGTTGGAGCCAGCCCCAGCATTTT.

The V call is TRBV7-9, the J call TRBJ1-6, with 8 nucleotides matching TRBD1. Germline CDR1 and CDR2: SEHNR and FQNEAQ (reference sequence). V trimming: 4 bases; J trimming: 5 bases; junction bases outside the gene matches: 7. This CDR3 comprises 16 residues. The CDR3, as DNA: TGTGCCAGCAGCTCGCGGACAGGGTCGGATAATTCACCCCTCCACTTT. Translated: CASSSRTGSDNSPLHF.

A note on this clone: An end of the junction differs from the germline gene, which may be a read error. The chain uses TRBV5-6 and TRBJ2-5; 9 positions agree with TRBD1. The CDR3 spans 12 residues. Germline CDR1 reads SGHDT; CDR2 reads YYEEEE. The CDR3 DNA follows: TGTGCCAGCAGCGCGACCGGGACAGGGTACCACTTC. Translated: CASSATGTGYHF.

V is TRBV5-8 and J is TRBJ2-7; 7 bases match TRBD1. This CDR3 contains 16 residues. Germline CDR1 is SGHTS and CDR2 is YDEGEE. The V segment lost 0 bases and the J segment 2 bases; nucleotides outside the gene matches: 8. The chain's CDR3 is CASSLGYRGLTYEQYF. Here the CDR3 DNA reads TGTGCCAGCAGCTTGGGCTACAGGGGTCTTACCTACGAGCAGTACTTC. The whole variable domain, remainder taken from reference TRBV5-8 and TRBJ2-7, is EAGVTQSPTHLIKTRGQQATLRCSPISGHTSVYWYQQALGLGLQFLLWYDEGEERNRGNFPPRFSGRQFPNYSSELNVNALELEDSALYLCASSLGYRGLTYEQYFGPGTRLTVT.

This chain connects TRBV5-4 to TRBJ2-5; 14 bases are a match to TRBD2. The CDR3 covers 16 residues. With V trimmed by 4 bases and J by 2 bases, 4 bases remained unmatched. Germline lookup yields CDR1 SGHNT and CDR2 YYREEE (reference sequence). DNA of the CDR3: TGTGCCAGCAGCGGAAGACTAGCGGGGGGGCAAGAGACCCAGTACTTC. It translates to CASSGRLAGGQETQYF.

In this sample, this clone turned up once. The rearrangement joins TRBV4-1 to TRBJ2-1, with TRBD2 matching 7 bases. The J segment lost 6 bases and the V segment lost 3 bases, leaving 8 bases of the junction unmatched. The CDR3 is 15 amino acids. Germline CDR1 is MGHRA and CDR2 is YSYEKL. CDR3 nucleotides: TGCGCCAGCAGCCATCCTGGGACTACCCCCAATGAGCAGTTCTTC. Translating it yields CASSHPGTTPNEQFF.

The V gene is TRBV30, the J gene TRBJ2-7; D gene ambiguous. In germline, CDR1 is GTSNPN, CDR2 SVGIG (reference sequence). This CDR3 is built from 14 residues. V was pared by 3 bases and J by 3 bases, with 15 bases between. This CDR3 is CAWRPGSFYYEQYF. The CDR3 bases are TGTGCCTGGAGGCCCGGGTCTTTTTACTACGAGCAGTACTTC. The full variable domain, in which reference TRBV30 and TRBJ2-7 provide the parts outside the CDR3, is SQTIHQWPATLVQPVGSPLSLECTVEGTSNPNLYWYRQAAGRGLQLLFYSVGIGQISSEVPQNLSASRPQDRQFILSSKKLLLSDSGFYLCAWRPGSFYYEQYFGPGTRLTVT.

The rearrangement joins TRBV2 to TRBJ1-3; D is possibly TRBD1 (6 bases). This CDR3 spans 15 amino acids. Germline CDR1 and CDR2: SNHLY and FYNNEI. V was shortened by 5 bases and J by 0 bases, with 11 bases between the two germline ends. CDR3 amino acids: CASSRDKSSGNTIYF. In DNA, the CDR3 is TGTGCCAGCAGTCGGGACAAGAGCTCTGGAAACACCATATATTTT.

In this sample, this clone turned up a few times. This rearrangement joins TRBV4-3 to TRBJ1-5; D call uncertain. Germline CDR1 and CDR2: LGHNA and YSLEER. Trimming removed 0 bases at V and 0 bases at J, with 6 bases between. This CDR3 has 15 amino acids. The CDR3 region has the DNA TGCGCCAGCAGCCAAGATGTGGCTAGCAATCAGCCCCAGCATTTT. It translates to CASSQDVASNQPQHF.

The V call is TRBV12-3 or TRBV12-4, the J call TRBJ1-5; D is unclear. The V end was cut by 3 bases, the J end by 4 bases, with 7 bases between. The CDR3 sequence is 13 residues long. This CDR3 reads CASSFQVNQPQHF. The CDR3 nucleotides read TGTGCCAGCAGTTTCCAGGTAAATCAGCCCCAGCATTTT.

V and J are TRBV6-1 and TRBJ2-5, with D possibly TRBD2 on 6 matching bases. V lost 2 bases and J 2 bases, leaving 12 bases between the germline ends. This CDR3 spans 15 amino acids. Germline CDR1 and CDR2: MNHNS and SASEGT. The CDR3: CASSENPGLQETQYF. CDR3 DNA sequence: TGTGCCAGCAGTGAAAATCCGGGACTTCAAGAGACCCAGTACTTC.

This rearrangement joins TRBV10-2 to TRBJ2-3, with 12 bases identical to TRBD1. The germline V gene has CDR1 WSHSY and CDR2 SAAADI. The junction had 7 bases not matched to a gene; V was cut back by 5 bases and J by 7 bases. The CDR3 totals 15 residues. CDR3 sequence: CASSPRDRGPNTQYF. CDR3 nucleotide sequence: TGCGCCAGCAGTCCCCGGGACAGGGGGCCGAATACGCAGTATTTT.

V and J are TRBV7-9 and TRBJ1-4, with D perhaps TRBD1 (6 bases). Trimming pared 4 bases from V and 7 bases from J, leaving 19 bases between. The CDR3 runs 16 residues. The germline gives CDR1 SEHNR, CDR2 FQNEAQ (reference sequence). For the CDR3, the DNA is TGTGCCAGCAGCTCTTATGGTGGGGGCGCGAGTGAAAAACTGTTTTTT. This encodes CASSSYGGGASEKLFF.

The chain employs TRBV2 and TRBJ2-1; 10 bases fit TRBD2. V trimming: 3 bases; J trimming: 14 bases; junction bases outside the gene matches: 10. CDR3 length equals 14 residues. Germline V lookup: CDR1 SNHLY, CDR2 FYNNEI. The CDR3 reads CASSDEAGGPEKFF. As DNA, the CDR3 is TGTGCCAGCAGTGACGAAGCGGGGGGGCCTGAAAAGTTCTTC.

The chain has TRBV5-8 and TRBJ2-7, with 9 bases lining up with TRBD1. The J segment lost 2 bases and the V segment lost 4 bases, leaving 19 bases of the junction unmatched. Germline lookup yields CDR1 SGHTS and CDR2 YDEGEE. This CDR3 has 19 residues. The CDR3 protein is CASSPNKQGALMQPYEQYF. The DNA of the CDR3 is TGTGCCAGCAGCCCCAATAAACAGGGGGCTTTGATGCAGCCCTACGAGCAGTACTTC.

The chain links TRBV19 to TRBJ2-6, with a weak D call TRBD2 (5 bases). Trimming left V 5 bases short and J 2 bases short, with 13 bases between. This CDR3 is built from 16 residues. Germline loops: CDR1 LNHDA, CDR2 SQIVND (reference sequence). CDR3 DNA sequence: TGTGCCAGTAGTGCCCGCGGGTCCCCTGGGGCCAACGTCCTGACTTTC. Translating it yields CASSARGSPGANVLTF.

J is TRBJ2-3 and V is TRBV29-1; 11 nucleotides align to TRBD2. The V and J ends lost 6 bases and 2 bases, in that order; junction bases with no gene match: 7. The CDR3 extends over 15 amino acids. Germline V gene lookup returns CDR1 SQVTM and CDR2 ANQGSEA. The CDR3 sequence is CSVVGTSGTTDTQYF. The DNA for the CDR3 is TGCAGCGTGGTTGGGACTAGCGGAACCACAGATACGCAGTATTTT.

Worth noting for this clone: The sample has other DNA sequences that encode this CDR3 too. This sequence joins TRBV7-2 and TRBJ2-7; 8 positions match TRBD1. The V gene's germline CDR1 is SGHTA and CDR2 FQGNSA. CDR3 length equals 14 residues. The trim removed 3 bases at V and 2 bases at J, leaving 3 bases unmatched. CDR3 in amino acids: CASSFRTGTYEQYF. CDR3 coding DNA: TGTGCCAGCAGCTTCCGGACAGGGACCTACGAGCAGTACTTC.

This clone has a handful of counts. CDR3 DNA sequence: TGTGCCAGCAGCCAAGACAGGGGTCGGGAGCAGTACTTC. Translating it yields CASSQDRGREQYF. This chain joins TRBV4-2 and TRBJ2-7; weak D call: TRBD1 (6 bases). The V gene lost 0 bases and the J gene lost 7 bases, with 10 bases spanning the gap. Germline CDR1 and CDR2: LGHNA and YNFKEQ. This CDR3 has 13 amino acids.

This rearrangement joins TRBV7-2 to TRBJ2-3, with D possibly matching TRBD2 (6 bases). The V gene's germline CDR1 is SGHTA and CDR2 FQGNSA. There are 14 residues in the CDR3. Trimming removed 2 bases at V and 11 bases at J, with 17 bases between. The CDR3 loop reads CASSLKGGAAGQYF. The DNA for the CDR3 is TGTGCCAGCAGCTTAAAGGGCGGGGCGGCGGGGCAGTATTTT.

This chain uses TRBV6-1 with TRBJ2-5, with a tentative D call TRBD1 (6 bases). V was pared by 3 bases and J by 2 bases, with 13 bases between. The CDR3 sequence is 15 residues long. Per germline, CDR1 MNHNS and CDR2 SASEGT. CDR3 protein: CASSDGRGLQETQYF. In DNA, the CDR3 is TGTGCCAGCAGTGATGGCAGGGGCCTACAAGAGACCCAGTACTTC.